The 20 T cell receptor beta chains in this list originate from one sample, sequenced in a study of beta chain features in type 1 diabetes. The authors reverse transcribed all of the isolated RNA, so sequencing captured expressed TCRB transcripts. Only in-frame clones appear in the TCRdb table, and some are missing; sequencing was by immunoSEQ multiplex PCR. The sample has approximately 150,000 clones; less than 9.5% are singletons. The specimen sequenced was central memory CD4+ T cells from blood. Every receptor here comes from a young woman in good health.

This clone was detected a few times. J is TRBJ1-2 and V is TRBV4-2; tentatively, D is TRBD1 (5 bases). V was shortened by 0 bases and J by 8 bases, with 16 bases between the two germline ends. Germline V gives CDR1 LGHNA, CDR2 YNFKEQ. This CDR3 comprises 15 residues. This chain's CDR3 is CASSQERQGSGGYTF. The CDR3 DNA reads as TGTGCCAGCAGCCAAGAACGCCAGGGCTCGGGCGGCTACACCTTC.

The chain links TRBV4-1 to TRBJ2-7; 10 bases match TRBD2. The V gene's germline CDR1 is MGHRA and CDR2 YSYEKL. The CDR3 length is 15 residues. The J segment lost 4 bases and the V segment lost 4 bases, leaving 7 bases of the junction unmatched. The CDR3 nucleotides are TGCGCCAGCAGCCTCCTAGCGGGGGCAGGGTACGAGCAGTACTTC. It translates to CASSLLAGAGYEQYF.

This clone was found a few times. This rearrangement joins TRBV5-1 to TRBJ1-2, with D possibly TRBD1 on 6 matching bases. V lost 1 base and J 8 bases, leaving 12 bases between the germline ends. Germline V CDR1 and CDR2: SGHRS, YFSETQ. This CDR3 has 13 residues. CDR3 protein: CASSLMGARGYTF. DNA for the CDR3: TGCGCCAGCAGCTTGATGGGGGCTCGGGGCTACACCTTC.

This sequence joins TRBV2 and TRBJ2-1; 8 bases are a match to TRBD2. CDR1 is SNHLY and CDR2 is FYNNEI in the germline V gene. The CDR3 runs to 13 residues. V lost 4 bases and J lost 9; bases outside the gene matches: 5. The CDR3 DNA follows: TGTGCCAGCAGTGTTGAGCGGGAGATTGAGCAGTTCTTC. Protein: CASSVEREIEQFF.

This clone was seen a few times. The chain employs TRBV5-6 and TRBJ1-2; 11 bases are a match to TRBD1. In germline, CDR1 is SGHDT, CDR2 YYEEEE. The CDR3 runs to 16 residues. The V and J ends lost 4 bases and 3 bases, in that order; junction bases with no gene match: 8. CDR3 sequence reads: CASSPDRGRKDYGYTF. The CDR3 bases are TGTGCCAGCAGCCCGGACAGGGGGCGCAAGGACTATGGCTACACCTTC.

The sample holds a few counts of this clone. This chain joins TRBV15 and TRBJ2-4; perhaps TRBD2 as D (6 bases). The CDR3 sequence is 16 residues long. V lost 5 bases and J 3 bases, leaving 17 bases between the germline ends. Per germline, CDR1 LNHNV and CDR2 YYDKDF (reference sequence). CDR3 DNA sequence: TGTGCCACCAGCTCAGGGACTTTGAATATCAAAAACATTCAGTACTTC. Translation: CATSSGTLNIKNIQYF. The full variable domain, rest sourced from reference TRBV15 and TRBJ2-4, is DAMVIQNPRYQVTQFGKPVTLSCSQTLNHNVMYWYQQKSSQAPKLLFHYYDKDFNNEADTPDNFQSRRPNTSFCFLDIRSPGLGDTAMYLCATSSGTLNIKNIQYFGAGTRLSVL.

This clone was counted between two and nine times. V is TRBV7-2 and J is TRBJ2-1; perhaps TRBD1 as D (5 bases). This CDR3 has 14 residues. The V and J ends lost 0 bases and 15 bases respectively, with 18 bases between them. Germline values: CDR1 SGHTA, CDR2 FQGNSA. The CDR3 DNA follows: TGTGCCAGCAGCTTAGCGTCCGGCCCACAAAGGGGGTTCTTC. Amino acids: CASSLASGPQRGFF.

The chain joins TRBV6-5 to TRBJ2-2, with D possibly TRBD2 on 6 matching bases. V was pared by 0 bases and J by 13 bases, with 15 bases between. The CDR3 extends over 14 amino acids. Germline V gene data show CDR1 as MNHEY and CDR2 as SVGAGI. CDR3: CASSYSQTSRGLFF. In DNA, the CDR3 is TGTGCCAGCAGTTACTCACAAACTAGCCGGGGGCTGTTTTTT.

This clone was found a few times. This chain joins TRBV7-2 and TRBJ2-5, with TRBD2 identical over 7 bases. CDR1 and CDR2 from the germline V gene are SGHTA and FQGNSA. With 5 bases clipped from V and 5 bases from J, the junction kept 8 bases outside the gene matches. This CDR3 contains 14 residues. The CDR3 DNA reads TGTGCCAGCAGCCGAGGGAGGGGCATTGAGACCCAGTACTTC. This translates into CASSRGRGIETQYF.

This chain links TRBV7-2 with TRBJ2-3; 9 bases are shared with TRBD2. With V trimmed by 5 bases and J by 7 bases, 10 bases remained unmatched. The CDR3 runs to 15 residues. From germline, CDR1 is SGHTA and CDR2 FQGNSA. The CDR3: CASSQIAGAPYTQYF. CDR3 in DNA: TGTGCCAGCAGCCAAATAGCGGGAGCACCTTATACGCAGTATTTT.

The chain carries TRBV2 and TRBJ2-7, with 7 bases matching TRBD1. Germline trimming cut 6 bases from V and 0 bases from J; bases unmatched to any gene: 2. CDR1 is SNHLY, CDR2 FYNNEI, per germline. This CDR3 is 13 amino acids long. The CDR3 coding sequence is TGTGCCAGCAGGAGGGGGCCCTCCTACGAGCAGTACTTC. Its protein product is CASRRGPSYEQYF.

Only a few counts were recorded for this clone. The chain recombines TRBV5-1 with TRBJ2-7; 10 positions agree with TRBD1. Trimming cost V 4 bases and J 4 bases; bases outside gene matches: 5. This CDR3 is built from 14 residues. Germline CDR1 and CDR2: SGHRS and YFSETQ. The CDR3 nucleotides read TGCGCCAGCAGCACGGGACAGGGGCTTTACGAGCAGTACTTC. Its translation is CASSTGQGLYEQYF.

The chain is built from TRBV16 and TRBJ2-7; a weak D match, TRBD1 (6 bases). Germline V gives CDR1 KGHSY, CDR2 FQNENV. With 4 bases removed from V and 2 bases from J, the gap between germline ends came to 6 bases. The CDR3 has 12 amino acids. CDR3 DNA: TGTGCCAGCAGCCGACAGGCCTACGAGCAGTACTTC. It encodes CASSRQAYEQYF.

The rearrangement joins TRBV7-9 to TRBJ1-2; 11 bases match TRBD1. The CDR3 totals 13 residues. CDR1 is SEHNR, CDR2 FQNEAQ, per germline (reference sequence). Trimming at V came to 10 bases and at J to 6 bases, leaving 7 bases not matched to a gene. For the CDR3, the DNA is TGTGCCATCCTGGGACAGGGGGTTGATGGCTACACCTTC. Amino acids: CAILGQGVDGYTF.

Only a few counts were recorded for this clone. The rearrangement links TRBV19 to TRBJ1-5, with 7 bases identical to TRBD1. CDR1 and CDR2 (germline): LNHDA, SQIVND (reference sequence). CDR3 length equals 16 residues. V dropped 3 bases and J dropped 0; count of bases not matched to a gene: 5. CDR3 nucleotides: TGTGCCAGTAGTATCATGACAGGGAATAGCAATCAGCCCCAGCATTTT. It encodes CASSIMTGNSNQPQHF.

The chain uses TRBV30 and TRBJ1-4; no definite D call. The CDR3 runs 15 residues. V lost 2 bases and J 3 bases, leaving 13 bases between the germline ends. The V gene's germline CDR1 is GTSNPN and CDR2 SVGIG (reference sequence). The CDR3 spells CAWSTPRGPNEKLFF. The CDR3 nucleotides read TGTGCCTGGAGTACTCCCCGCGGCCCTAATGAAAAACTGTTTTTT.

This clone was counted only a few times. The genes are TRBV19 and TRBJ2-1, with 7 bases lining up with TRBD1. Trimming took 5 bases from V and 7 from J; bases not matched to a gene: 8. The CDR3 is 14 residues long. Per the germline V gene, CDR1 is LNHDA and CDR2 is SQIVND (reference sequence). The CDR3 DNA follows: TGTGCCAGTAGTCCGGGACAGCGTTGGAATGAGCAGTTCTTC. Residues: CASSPGQRWNEQFF.

The V and J genes are TRBV11-2 and TRBJ2-7; TRBD2 matches at 13 bases. Germline values: CDR1 SGHAT, CDR2 FQNNGV. The V gene end was trimmed by 3 bases and the J gene end by 2 bases; junction bases not matched to a gene: 1. The CDR3 length is 15 residues. CDR3 bases: TGTGCCAGCAGCTTTACTAGCGGGAGGGCCTACGAGCAGTACTTC. This codes for CASSFTSGRAYEQYF.

V usage is TRBV29-1 and J usage is TRBJ2-3; perhaps TRBD1 as D (9 bases). This CDR3 is built from 15 residues. Trimming stripped 3 bases from V and 6 bases from J, with 19 bases between. CDR1 and CDR2 from the germline V gene are SQVTM and ANQGSEA. CDR3 in amino acids: CSVDKGSGTGDTQYF. The CDR3, as DNA: TGCAGCGTTGATAAGGGTAGCGGGACAGGGGATACGCAGTATTTT.

The chain combines TRBV15 with TRBJ2-5; tentatively, D is TRBD2 (5 bases). Trimming took 1 base from V and 5 from J, leaving 14 bases between them. This CDR3 is built from 15 residues. Germline V gene data show CDR1 as LNHNV and CDR2 as YYDKDF (reference sequence). The CDR3 DNA reads as TGTGCCACCAGCAGAGGGACGGACTCTGGGGAGACCCAGTACTTC. Its translation: CATSRGTDSGETQYF.